Given below is one T cell receptor beta chain in context. No antigen is known for it. No per-base quality is available; no much larger clone lies one base away. The sample is drawn from a study of T cell responses to AZD1222 COVID-19 vaccine (dated by TCRdb to the early 2020s). Regarding the study in general: AZD1222 recipients given second doses at about 4 weeks or at about 12 weeks were pooled, since spike-specific TCR depth and breadth were not found to differ between the two schedules. A total of approximately 250 trial participants underwent TCR sequencing, of whom 200 to 220 had received two doses of AZD1222 and some 25 had received two doses of the MenACWY control vaccine. Trial participants were enrolled by age into subgroups of 18-55, 56-69 and 70-plus years, and around 150, 29 and 61 TCR-sequenced participants, respectively, were included in these subgroups.

The germline V gene gives CDR1 as LGHNA and CDR2 as YNFKEQ. V was cut back by 1 base and J by 5 bases, leaving a gap of 12 bases between them. The CDR3 measures 15 amino acids from cysteine to phenylalanine. The only DNA kept is the CDR3, 45 bases in frame from the first base. The intended sense of this specimen's time point label: baseline before first vaccination. The vaccinee samples were drawn from two UK trials, COV001 and COV002, one of which was a single-blind randomized controlled phase 2/3 trial testing AZD1222 (ChAdOx1 nCoV-19) in healthy adults. Trial participant PBMC samples were collected at day 0 and day 28 after the second dose for TCRbeta chain sequencing. The full study reports these points: Participants were mostly white British and included more females than males, and it was suggested by the authors that clonal diversity may have been underestimated. Because no samples from the day 14 peak response were available, repertoires could be characterized only after the peak T cell response. Conclusions about previously exposed vaccinees are limited because only five or six AZD1222 recipients were SARS-CoV-2 seropositive at baseline. After two AZD1222 doses, both the breadth and the depth of spike-specific TCRs were significantly higher than at day 0 and than in MenACWY recipients. The 56-69-year group was small, and its depth increase did not reach significance, likely because of low power. Reportedly, close to half of the unique spike-specific TCRs recognized epitopes lying outside the regions that are mutated in the B.1.351 and B.1.1.7 variants. The whole spike protein was spanned by vaccine-associated CD4 TCRs, and dominant responses were seen in regions 160-218 and 743-854.

The CDR3 regions of human TCRbeta chains were subjected to immunosequencing. In the original analysis: TCRs in the repertoires were compared against a reference library of SARS-CoV-2-specific TCRs that had been generated with the MIRA antigen-specificity platform. Breadth was defined as the fraction of unique TCRs that were SARS-CoV-2-associated. Depth was defined as the fraction of total T cells that were SARS-CoV-2-associated. Using the MIRA data, each spike-specific TCR was mapped to the spike region that the TCR reacts to and placed in a CD4 or CD8 class. Log10-transformed breadth and depth values were compared by one-way ANOVA with Sidak's multiple comparisons tests. In its TCRdb copy, this immuneACCESS table keeps in-frame sequences only and misses some clones. Where compared with another copy, unresolved V genes explain less than half of these, and the others have no known cause. V, J and clone size are taken as reported in that table, and D and trimming were inferred from the DNA itself. For this sample the table gives about 130,000 clones, of which 90% to 95% were detected only once. 1.5% to 2% of the sample rests with the top ten.

Recombination connected TRBV4-2 to TRBJ2-1; the D gene is possibly TRBD1 or TRBD2, with 5 bases matching each. The receptor comes from an adult in good health. Sequenced material: peripheral blood, taken on day 0 of AZD1222 vaccination. The CDR3 corresponds to CASSQVGAIDNEQFF. Here is the DNA: TGTGCCAGCAGCCAAGTCGGGGCTATCGACAATGAGCAGTTCTTC.